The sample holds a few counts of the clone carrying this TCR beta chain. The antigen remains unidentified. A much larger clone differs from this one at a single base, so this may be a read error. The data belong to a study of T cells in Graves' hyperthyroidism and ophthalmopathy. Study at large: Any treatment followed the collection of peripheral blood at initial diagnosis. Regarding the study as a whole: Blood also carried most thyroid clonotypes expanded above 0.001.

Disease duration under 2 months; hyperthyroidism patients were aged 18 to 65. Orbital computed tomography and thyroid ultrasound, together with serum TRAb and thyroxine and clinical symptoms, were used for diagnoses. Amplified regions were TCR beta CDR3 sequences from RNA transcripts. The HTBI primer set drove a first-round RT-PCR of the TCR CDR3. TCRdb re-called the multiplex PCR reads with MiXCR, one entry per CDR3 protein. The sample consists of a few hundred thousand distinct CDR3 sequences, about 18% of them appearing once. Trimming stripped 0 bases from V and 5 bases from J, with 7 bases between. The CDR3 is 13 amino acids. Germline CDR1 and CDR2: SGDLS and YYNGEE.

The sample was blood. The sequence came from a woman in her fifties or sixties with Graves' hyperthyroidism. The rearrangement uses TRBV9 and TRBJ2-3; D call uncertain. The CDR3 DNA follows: TGTGCCAGCAGCGTAGATCAGGAAGATACGCAGTATTTT. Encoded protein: CASSVDQEDTQYF.